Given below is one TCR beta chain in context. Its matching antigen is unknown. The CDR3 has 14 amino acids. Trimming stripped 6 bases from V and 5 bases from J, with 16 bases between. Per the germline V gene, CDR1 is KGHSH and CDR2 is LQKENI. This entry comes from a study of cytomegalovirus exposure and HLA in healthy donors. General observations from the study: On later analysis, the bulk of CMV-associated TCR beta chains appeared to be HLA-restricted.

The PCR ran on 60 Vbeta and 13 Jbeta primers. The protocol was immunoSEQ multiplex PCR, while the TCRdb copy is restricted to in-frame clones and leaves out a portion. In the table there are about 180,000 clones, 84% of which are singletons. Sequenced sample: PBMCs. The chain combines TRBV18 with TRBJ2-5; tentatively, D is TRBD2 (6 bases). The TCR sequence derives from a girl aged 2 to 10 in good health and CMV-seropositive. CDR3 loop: CASSRDRGWETQYF. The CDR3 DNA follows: TGTGCCAGCTCGCGGGACCGGGGATGGGAGACCCAGTACTTC.